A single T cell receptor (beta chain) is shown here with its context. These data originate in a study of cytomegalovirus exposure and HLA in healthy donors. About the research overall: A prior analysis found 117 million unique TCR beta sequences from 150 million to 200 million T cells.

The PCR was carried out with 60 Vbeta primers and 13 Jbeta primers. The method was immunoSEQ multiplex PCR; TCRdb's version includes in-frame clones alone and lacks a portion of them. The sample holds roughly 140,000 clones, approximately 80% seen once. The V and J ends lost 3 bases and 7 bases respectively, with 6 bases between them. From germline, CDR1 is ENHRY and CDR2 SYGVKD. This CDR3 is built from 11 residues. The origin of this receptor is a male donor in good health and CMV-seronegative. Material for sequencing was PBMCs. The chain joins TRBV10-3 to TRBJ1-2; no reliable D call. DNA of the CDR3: TGTGCCATCAGTGACGGTGGTGGCTACACCTTC. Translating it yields CAISDGGGYTF.